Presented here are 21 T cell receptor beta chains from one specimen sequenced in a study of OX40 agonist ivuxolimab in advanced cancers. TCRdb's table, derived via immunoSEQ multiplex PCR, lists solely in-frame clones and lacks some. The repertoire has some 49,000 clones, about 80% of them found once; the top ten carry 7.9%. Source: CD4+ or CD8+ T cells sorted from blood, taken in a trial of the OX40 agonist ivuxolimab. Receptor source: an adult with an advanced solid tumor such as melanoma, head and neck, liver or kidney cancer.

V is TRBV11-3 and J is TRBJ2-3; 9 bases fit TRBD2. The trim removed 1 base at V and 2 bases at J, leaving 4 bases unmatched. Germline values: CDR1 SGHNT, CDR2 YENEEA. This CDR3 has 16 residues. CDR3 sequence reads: CASSLGASGNTDTQYF. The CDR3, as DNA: TGTGCCAGCAGCTTAGGCGCTAGCGGGAACACAGATACGCAGTATTTT.

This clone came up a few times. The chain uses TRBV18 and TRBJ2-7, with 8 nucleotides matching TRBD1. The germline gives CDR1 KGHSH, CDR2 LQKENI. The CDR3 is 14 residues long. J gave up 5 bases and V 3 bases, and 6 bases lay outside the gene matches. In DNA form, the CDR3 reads TGTGCCAGCTCACCGGCGACAGGGGCCGACGAGCAGTACTTC. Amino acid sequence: CASSPATGADEQYF.

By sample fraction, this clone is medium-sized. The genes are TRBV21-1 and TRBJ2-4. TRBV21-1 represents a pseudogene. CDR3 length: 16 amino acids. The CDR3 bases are TGTGCCAGCAGCAACACGGGGGCGGGGCCCCAAAACATTCAGTACTTC. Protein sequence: CASSNTGAGPQNIQYF.

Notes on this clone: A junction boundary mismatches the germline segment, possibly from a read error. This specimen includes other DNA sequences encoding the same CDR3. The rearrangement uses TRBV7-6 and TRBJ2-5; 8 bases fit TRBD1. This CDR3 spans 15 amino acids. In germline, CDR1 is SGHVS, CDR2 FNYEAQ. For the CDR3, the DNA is TGTGCCAGTAGCTTACGGGGACAGGACCAAGAGACCCAGTACTTC. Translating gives CASSLRGQDQETQYF.

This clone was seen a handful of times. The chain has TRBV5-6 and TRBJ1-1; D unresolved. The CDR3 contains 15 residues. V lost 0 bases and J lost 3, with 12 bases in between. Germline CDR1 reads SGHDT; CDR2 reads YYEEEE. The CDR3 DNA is TGTGCCAGCAGCTTGGTGGAGGGATTTGACACTGAAGCTTTCTTT. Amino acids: CASSLVEGFDTEAFF.

The CDR3 DNA reads TGTGCCAGTAGTCTGGGACTAGCGGGAGACAATGAGCAGTTCTTC. Its translation is CASSLGLAGDNEQFF. The V and J genes are TRBV19 and TRBJ2-1, with 14 bases lining up with TRBD2. V shed 5 bases and J 5 bases; nucleotides not matched to a gene: 2. CDR1 LNHDA and CDR2 SQIVND come from the germline V gene (reference sequence). CDR3 size: 15 residues.

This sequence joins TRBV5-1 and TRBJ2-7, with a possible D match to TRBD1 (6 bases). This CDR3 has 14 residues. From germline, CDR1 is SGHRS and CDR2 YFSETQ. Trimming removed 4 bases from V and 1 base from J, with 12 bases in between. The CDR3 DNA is TGCGCCAGCAGCCTGGGTAGGGGGTCCTACGAGCAGTACTTC. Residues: CASSLGRGSYEQYF.

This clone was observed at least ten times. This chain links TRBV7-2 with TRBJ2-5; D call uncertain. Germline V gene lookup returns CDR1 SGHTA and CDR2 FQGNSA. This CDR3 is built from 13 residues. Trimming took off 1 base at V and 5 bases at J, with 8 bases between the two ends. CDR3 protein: CASSLEAEETQYF. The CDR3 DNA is TGTGCCAGCAGCTTAGAAGCCGAGGAGACCCAGTACTTC.

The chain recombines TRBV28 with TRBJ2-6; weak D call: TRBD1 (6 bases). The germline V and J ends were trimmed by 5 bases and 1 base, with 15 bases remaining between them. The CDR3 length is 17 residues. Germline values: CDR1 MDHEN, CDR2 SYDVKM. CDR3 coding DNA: TGTGCCAGCAGTCTAAAACCACAGGGATCTGGGGCCAACGTCCTGACTTTC. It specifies CASSLKPQGSGANVLTF. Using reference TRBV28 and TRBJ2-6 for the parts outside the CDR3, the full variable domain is DVKVTQSSRYLVKRTGEKVFLECVQDMDHENMFWYRQDPGLGLRLIYFSYDVKMKEKGDIPEGYSVSREKKERFSLILESASTNQTSMYLCASSLKPQGSGANVLTFGAGSRLTVL.

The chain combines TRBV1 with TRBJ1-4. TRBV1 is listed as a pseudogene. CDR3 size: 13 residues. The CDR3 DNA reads TGCACCAGCAGACACTTCATAGGTGAAAAACTGTTTTTT. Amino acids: CTSRHFIGEKLFF.

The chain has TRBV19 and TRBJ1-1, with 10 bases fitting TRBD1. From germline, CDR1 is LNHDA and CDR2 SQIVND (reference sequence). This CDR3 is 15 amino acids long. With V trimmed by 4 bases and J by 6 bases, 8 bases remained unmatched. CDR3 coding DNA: TGTGCCAGTAGTACCGGGACAGGGGTGGTGGCTGAAGCTTTCTTT. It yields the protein CASSTGTGVVAEAFF.

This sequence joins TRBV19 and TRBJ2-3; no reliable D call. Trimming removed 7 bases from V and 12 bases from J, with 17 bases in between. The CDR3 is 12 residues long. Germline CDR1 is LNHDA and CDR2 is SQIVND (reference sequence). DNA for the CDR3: TGTGCCAGTACCACCCGGACGGACCGCCAGTATTTT. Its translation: CASTTRTDRQYF.

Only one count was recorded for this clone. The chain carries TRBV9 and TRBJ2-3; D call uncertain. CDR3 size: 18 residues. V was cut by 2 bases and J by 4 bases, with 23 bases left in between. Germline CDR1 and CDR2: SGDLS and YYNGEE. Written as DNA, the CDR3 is TGTGCCAGCAGCGTCGGTGCTAACATATTCGGTGGTTCAGATACGCAGTATTTT. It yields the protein CASSVGANIFGGSDTQYF.

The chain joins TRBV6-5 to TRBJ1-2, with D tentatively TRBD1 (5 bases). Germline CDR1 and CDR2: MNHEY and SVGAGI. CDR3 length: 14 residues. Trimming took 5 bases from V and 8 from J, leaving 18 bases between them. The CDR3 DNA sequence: TGTGCCAGCAGTGACTGGTTGGGGGTGGAGGGCTACACCTTC. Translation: CASSDWLGVEGYTF.

CDR3 in amino acids: CASSPLWGEYNEQFF. DNA of the CDR3: TGTGCCAGTAGCCCGTTATGGGGCGAATACAATGAGCAGTTCTTC. The chain employs TRBV19 and TRBJ2-1; weak D call: TRBD1 (5 bases). The CDR3 has 15 amino acids. Trimming cost V 6 bases and J 4 bases, with 16 bases left between them. Germline values: CDR1 LNHDA, CDR2 SQIVND (reference sequence).

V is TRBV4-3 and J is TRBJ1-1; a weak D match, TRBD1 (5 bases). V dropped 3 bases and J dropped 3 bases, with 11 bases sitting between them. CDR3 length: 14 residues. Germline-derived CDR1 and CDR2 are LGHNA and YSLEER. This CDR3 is CASSQFPGYTEAFF. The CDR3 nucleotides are TGCGCCAGCAGCCAGTTCCCAGGGTACACTGAAGCTTTCTTT.

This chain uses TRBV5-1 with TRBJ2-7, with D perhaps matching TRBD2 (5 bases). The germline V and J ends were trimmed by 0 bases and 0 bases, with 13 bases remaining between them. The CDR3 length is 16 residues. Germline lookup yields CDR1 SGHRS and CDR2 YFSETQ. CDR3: CASSLAFVGSSYEQYF. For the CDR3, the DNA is TGCGCCAGCAGCTTGGCATTCGTAGGGAGCTCCTACGAGCAGTACTTC.

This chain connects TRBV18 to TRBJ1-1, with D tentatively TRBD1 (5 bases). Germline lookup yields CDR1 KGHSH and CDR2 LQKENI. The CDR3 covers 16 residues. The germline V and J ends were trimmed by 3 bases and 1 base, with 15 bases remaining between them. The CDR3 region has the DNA TGTGCCAGCTCACCGGGACCGACCCCGGCGAACACTGAAGCTTTCTTT. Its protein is CASSPGPTPANTEAFF.

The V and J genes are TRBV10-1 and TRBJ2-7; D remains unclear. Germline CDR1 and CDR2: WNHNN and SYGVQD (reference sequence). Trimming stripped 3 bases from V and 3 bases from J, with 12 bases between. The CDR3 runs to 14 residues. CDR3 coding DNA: TGCGCCAGCAGTGAAGGCCCGACGGGCTACGAGCAGTACTTC. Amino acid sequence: CASSEGPTGYEQYF.

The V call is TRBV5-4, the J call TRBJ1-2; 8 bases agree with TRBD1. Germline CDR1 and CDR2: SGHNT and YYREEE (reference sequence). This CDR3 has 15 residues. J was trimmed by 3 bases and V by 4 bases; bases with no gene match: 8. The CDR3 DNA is TGTGCCAGCAGCCGAACGACAGGGGTAGACTATGGCTACACCTTC. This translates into CASSRTTGVDYGYTF.

CDR3 sequence: CASSQSSGGSGNTIYF. The CDR3 nucleotides read TGTGCCAGCAGCCAATCGTCGGGGGGCTCAGGAAACACCATATATTTT. The chain couples TRBV16 to TRBJ1-3; tentatively, D is TRBD1 (6 bases). Germline lookup yields CDR1 KGHSY and CDR2 FQNENV. There are 16 residues in the CDR3. Trimming left V 0 bases short and J 4 bases short, with 13 bases between.